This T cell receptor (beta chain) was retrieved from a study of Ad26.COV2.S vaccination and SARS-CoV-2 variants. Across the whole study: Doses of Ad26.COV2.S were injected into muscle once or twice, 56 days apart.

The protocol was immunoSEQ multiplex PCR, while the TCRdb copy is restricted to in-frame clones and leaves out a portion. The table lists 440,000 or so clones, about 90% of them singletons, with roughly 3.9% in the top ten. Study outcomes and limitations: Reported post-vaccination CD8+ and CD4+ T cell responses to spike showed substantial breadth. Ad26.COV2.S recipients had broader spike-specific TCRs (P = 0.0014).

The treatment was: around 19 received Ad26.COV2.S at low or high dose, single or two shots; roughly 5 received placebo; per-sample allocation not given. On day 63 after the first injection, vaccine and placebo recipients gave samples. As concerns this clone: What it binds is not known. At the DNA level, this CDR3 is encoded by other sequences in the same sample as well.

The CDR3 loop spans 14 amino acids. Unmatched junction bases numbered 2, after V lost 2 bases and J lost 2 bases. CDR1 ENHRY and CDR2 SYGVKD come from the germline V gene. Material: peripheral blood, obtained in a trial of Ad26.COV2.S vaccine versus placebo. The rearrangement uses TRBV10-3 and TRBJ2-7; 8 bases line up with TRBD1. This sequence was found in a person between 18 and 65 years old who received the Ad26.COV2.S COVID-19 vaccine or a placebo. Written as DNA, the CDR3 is TGTGCCATCAGTGAGGGACAGGGAGCCTACGAGCAGTACTTC. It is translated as CAISEGQGAYEQYF.